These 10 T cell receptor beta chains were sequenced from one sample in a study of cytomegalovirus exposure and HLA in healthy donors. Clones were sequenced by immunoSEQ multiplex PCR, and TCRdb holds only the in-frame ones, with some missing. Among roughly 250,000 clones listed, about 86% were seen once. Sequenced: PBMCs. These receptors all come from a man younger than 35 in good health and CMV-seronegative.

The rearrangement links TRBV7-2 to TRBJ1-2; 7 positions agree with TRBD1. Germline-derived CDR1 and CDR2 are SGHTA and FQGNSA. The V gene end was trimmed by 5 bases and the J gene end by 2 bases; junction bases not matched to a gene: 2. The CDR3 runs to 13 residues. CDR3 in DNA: TGTGCCAGCAGCGAGACAGGGAACTATGGCTACACCTTC. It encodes CASSETGNYGYTF. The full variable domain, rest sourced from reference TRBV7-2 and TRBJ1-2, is GAGVSQSPSNKVTEKGKDVELRCDPISGHTALYWYRQSLGQGLEFLIYFQGNSAPDKSGLPSDRFSAERTGGSVSTLTIQRTQQEDSAVYLCASSETGNYGYTFGSGTRLTVV.

For the CDR3, the DNA is TGTGCCACCAGCAGAGATCGACTAGCGGGACTACAAGAGACCCAGTACTTC. The encoded protein is CATSRDRLAGLQETQYF. This sequence joins TRBV15 and TRBJ2-5, with TRBD2 matching 11 bases. V trimming: 0 bases; J trimming: 2 bases; junction bases outside the gene matches: 5. There are 17 residues in the CDR3. The germline CDR1 and CDR2 sequences are LNHNV and YYDKDF (reference sequence).

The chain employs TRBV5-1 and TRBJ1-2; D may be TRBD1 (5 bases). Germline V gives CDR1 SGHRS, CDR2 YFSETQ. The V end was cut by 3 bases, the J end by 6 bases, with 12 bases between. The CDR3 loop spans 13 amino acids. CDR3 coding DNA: TGCGCCAGCAGCTACTTGTCGGGGGATGGCTACACCTTC. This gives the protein CASSYLSGDGYTF.

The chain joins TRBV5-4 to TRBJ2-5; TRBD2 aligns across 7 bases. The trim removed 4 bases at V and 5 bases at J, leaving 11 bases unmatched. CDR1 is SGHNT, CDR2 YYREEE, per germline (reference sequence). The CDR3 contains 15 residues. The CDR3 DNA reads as TGTGCCAGCAGCAAAATTGGCGGACTAGAGGAGACCCAGTACTTC. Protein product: CASSKIGGLEETQYF.

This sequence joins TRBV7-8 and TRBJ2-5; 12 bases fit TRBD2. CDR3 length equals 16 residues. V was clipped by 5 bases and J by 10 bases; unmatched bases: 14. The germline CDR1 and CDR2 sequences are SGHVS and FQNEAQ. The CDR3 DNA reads TGTGCCAGCAGCACCGAAGCTAGCGGGGGGGCTGGGGACCAGTACTTC. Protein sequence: CASSTEASGGAGDQYF.

The chain's CDR3 is CASSQPERRDEKLFF. The CDR3 bases are TGCGCCAGCAGCCAACCAGAGAGGAGAGACGAAAAACTGTTTTTT. The V and J genes are TRBV4-1 and TRBJ1-4; D unclear. Germline-derived CDR1 and CDR2 are MGHRA and YSYEKL. The CDR3 extends over 15 amino acids. Deletions cut 2 bases from V and 8 bases from J, with 15 bases between.

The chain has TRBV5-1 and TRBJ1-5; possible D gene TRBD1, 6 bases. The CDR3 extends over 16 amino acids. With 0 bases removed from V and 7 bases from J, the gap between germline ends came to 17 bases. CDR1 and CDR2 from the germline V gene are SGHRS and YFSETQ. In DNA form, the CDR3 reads TGCGCCAGCAGCTTGGACAGGGCGGACATAGGACAGCCCCAGCATTTT. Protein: CASSLDRADIGQPQHF.

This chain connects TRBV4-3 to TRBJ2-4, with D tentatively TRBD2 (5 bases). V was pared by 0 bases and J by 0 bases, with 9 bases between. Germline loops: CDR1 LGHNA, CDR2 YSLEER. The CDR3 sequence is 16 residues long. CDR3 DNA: TGCGCCAGCAGCCAAGATATCGGGGTAGCCAAAAACATTCAGTACTTC. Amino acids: CASSQDIGVAKNIQYF.

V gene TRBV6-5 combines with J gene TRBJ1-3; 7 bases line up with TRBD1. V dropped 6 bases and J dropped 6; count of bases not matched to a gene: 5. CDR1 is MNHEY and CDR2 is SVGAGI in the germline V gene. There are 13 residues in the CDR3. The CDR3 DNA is TGTGCCAGCAGGGCAGGGGGTAAAAACACCATATATTTT. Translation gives CASRAGGKNTIYF.

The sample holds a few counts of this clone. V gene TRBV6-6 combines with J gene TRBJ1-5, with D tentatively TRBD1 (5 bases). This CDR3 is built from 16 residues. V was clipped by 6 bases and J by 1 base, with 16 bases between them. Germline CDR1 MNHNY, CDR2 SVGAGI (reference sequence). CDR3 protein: CASRIDQGVSNQPQHF. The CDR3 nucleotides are TGTGCCAGCAGAATCGACCAAGGGGTAAGCAATCAGCCCCAGCATTTT.